These 11 T cell receptor beta chains were all obtained from the same sample, sequenced in a study of T cell changes during pregnancy in multiple sclerosis. TCRdb's copy holds only in-frame clones and misses some; the assay was immunoSEQ multiplex PCR. There are tens of thousands of clones in the sample; about nine tenths occur only once, and about 0.7% lies in the top ten. The sample consisted of peripheral blood, taken in the third trimester of pregnancy. The receptors originated from a female donor in good health, enrolled as a control in a pregnancy study.

This rearrangement joins TRBV5-1 to TRBJ2-5, with 7 nucleotides matching TRBD1. With 1 base clipped from V and 5 bases from J, the junction kept 14 bases outside the gene matches. The CDR3 has 17 residues. In germline, CDR1 is SGHRS, CDR2 YFSETQ. The CDR3 protein is CASSLRGFEGARETQYF. The CDR3 DNA sequence: TGCGCCAGCAGCTTGCGTGGGTTTGAGGGGGCGCGGGAGACCCAGTACTTC.

The J gene is TRBJ1-6, the V gene TRBV2; TRBD1 is a possible D gene (5 bases). Looked up from germline, CDR1 is SNHLY and CDR2 is FYNNEI. This CDR3 comprises 16 residues. Trimming took 0 bases from V and 3 from J, leaving 9 bases between them. CDR3 sequence (DNA): TGTGCCAGCAGTGAAGCGGTCAGGGTCTATAATTCACCCCTCCACTTT. It translates to CASSEAVRVYNSPLHF.

V is TRBV6-6 and J is TRBJ2-3; TRBD2 aligns across 12 bases. The trim removed 6 bases at V and 2 bases at J, leaving 6 bases unmatched. Per germline, CDR1 MNHNY and CDR2 SVGAGI (reference sequence). This CDR3 is 16 amino acids long. CDR3 region: CASSRTSGKFTDTQYF. The CDR3 nucleotides read TGTGCCAGCAGCAGGACTAGCGGGAAGTTCACAGATACGCAGTATTTT.

V is TRBV7-8 and J is TRBJ2-7; 13 nucleotides align to TRBD2. The CDR3 is 17 amino acids. CDR1 is SGHVS and CDR2 is FQNEAQ in the germline V gene. V lost 5 bases and J lost 5; bases outside the gene matches: 12. CDR3 loop: CASSPTSGRAKTHEQYF. The CDR3 nucleotides read TGTGCCAGCAGCCCTACTAGCGGGAGGGCCAAAACCCACGAGCAGTACTTC.

This chain connects TRBV11-2 to TRBJ1-1; 7 bases match TRBD1. The ends lost 0 bases at V and 6 bases at J; junction bases unmatched: 7. In germline, CDR1 is SGHAT, CDR2 FQNNGV. There are 15 residues in the CDR3. In DNA, the CDR3 is TGTGCCAGCAGCTTAGATCGGGGGACAGAGGCTGAAGCTTTCTTT. Its translation is CASSLDRGTEAEAFF.

In its sample, this clone was seen once. This chain connects TRBV5-1 to TRBJ2-7; TRBD2 matches 14 bases. There are 16 residues in the CDR3. Germline values: CDR1 SGHRS, CDR2 YFSETQ. V shed 4 bases, J shed 5 bases, and the junction held 8 bases outside the gene matches. The CDR3 region has the DNA TGCGCCAGCAGCCCAGAGGGACTAGCGGGAGTGGACGAGCAGTACTTC. This gives the protein CASSPEGLAGVDEQYF.

The CDR3 sequence: CASSRLAVGSTDTQYF. The DNA for the CDR3 is TGTGCCAGCAGCCGACTAGCGGTCGGAAGCACAGATACGCAGTATTTT. V gene TRBV7-2 combines with J gene TRBJ2-3; 9 nucleotides agree with TRBD2. Germline V gives CDR1 SGHTA, CDR2 FQGNSA. Germline trimming cut 5 bases from V and 0 bases from J; bases unmatched to any gene: 6. This CDR3 spans 16 amino acids.

This chain uses TRBV6-5 with TRBJ2-3; possibly TRBD2 for D (6 bases). Trimming took 6 bases from V and 11 from J, leaving 21 bases between them. The CDR3 spans 14 residues. Germline loops: CDR1 MNHEY, CDR2 SVGAGI. Here the CDR3 DNA reads TGTGCCAGCAGACCCCCCAGTTCGGGAGTCAAGCAGTATTTT. Its translation is CASRPPSSGVKQYF.

This sequence joins TRBV7-9 and TRBJ1-1, with D perhaps TRBD1 (5 bases). Germline V gene lookup returns CDR1 SEHNR and CDR2 FQNEAQ (reference sequence). Trimming took 6 bases from V and 0 from J, leaving 8 bases between them. This CDR3 is built from 13 residues. In nucleotides, the CDR3 is TGTGCCAGCAGGCCAGGGATGAACACTGAAGCTTTCTTT. Translating it yields CASRPGMNTEAFF.

This chain connects TRBV20-1 to TRBJ1-1; D is ambiguous. The CDR3 loop spans 11 amino acids. V shed 6 bases and J shed 3 bases, with 8 bases lying between them. Germline V CDR1 and CDR2: DFQATT, SNEGSKA (reference sequence). The CDR3 coding sequence is TGCAGTGCCCCCGGGGACACTGAAGCTTTCTTT. As protein: CSAPGDTEAFF.

V gene TRBV18 combines with J gene TRBJ2-1; D gene uncertain. Deletions cut 2 bases from V and 6 bases from J, with 20 bases between. The CDR3 is 17 amino acids. Germline loops: CDR1 KGHSH, CDR2 LQKENI. The CDR3 nucleotides read TGTGCCAGCTCACCAAGTGTAGACAAGCCACAGTCCAATGAGCAGTTCTTC. It translates to CASSPSVDKPQSNEQFF. The whole variable domain, remainder taken from reference TRBV18 and TRBJ2-1, is NAGVMQNPRHLVRRRGQEARLRCSPMKGHSHVYWYRQLPEEGLKFMVYLQKENIIDESGMPKERFSAEFPKEGPSILRIQQVVRGDSAAYFCASSPSVDKPQSNEQFFGPGTRLTVL.